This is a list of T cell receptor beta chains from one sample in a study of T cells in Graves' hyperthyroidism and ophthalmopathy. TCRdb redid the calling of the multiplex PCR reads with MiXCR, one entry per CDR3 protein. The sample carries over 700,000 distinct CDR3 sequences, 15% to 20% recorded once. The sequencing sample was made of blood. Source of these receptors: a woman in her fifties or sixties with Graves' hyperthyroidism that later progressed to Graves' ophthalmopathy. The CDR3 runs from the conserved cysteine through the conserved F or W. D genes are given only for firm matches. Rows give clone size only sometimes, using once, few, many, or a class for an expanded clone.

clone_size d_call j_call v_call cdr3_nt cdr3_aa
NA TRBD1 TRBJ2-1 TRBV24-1 TGTGCCACCAGTTCCGGGACAGGGGACTTCTCCTACAATGAGCAGTTCTTC CATSSGTGDFSYNEQFF
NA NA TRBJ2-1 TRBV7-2 TGTGCCAGCAGCTCACAAGGCCGGGCATCCTACAATGAGCAGTTCTTC CASSSQGRASYNEQFF
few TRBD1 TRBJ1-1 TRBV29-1 TGCAGCGTTGAAGACCTCCCGGGACAGAGGAACACTGAAGCTTTCTTT CSVEDLPGQRNTEAFF
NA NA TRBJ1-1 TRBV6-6 TGTGCCAGCAGTTACTCCACGACCCTTCCTAACACTGAAGCTTTCTTT CASSYSTTLPNTEAFF
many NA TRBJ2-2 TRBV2 TGTGCCACGAAAGACAGGAGAATTCTCGCCGGGGAGCTGTTTTTT CATKDRRILAGELFF
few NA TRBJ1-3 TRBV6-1 TGTGCCAGCACGGGGGACTGGAGCTCTGGAAACACCATATATTTT CASTGDWSSGNTIYF
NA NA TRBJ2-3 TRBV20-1 TGCAGTGCTAGTCAGGACAGCACAGATACGCAGTATTTT CSASQDSTDTQYF
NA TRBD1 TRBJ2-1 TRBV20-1 TGCAGTGCTAGCGACAGGGCCTCCTACAATGAGCAGTTCTTC CSASDRASYNEQFF
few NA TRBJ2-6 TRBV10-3 TGTGCCATCAGTGCTAGCGATCCCCGAGACTCTGGGGCCAACGTCCTGACTTTC CAISASDPRDSGANVLTF
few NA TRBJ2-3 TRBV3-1 TGTGCCAGCAGCCATGTCACTTACACAGATACGCAGTATTTT CASSHVTYTDTQYF
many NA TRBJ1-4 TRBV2 TGTGCCAGCAACCTTGGGGGTCCCGAAAAACTGTTTTTT CASNLGGPEKLFF
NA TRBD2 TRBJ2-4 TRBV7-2 TGTGCCAGCAGCCAGGTCGGACTAGCGGGGGGGCCGGCCAAAAACATTCAGTACTTC CASSQVGLAGGPAKNIQYF
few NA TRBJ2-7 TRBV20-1 TGCAGTGCTAGCGCGCGGGGCTACGAGCAGTACTTC CSASARGYEQYF
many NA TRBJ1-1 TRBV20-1 TGCAGTGCAAGGGTCGAAACTGAAGCTTTCTTT CSARVETEAFF
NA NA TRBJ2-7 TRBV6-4 TGTGCCAGCAGTGACTCGGAAGGGAAGGGATCCTACGAGCAGTACTTC CASSDSEGKGSYEQYF
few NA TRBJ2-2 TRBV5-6 TGTGCCAGCACCAAACAAAACACCGGGGAGCTGTTTTTT CASTKQNTGELFF
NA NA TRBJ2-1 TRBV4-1 TGCGCCAGCACCCCCAATAGTGGGCAGGCCTTTTACAATGAGCAGTTCTTC CASTPNSGQAFYNEQFF
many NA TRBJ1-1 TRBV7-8 TGTGCCAGCAGCTTATCCAGGAACGTGAACACTGAAGCTTTCTTT CASSLSRNVNTEAFF
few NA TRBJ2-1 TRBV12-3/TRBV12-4 TGTGCCAGCAGTTTAGGGTGGGGCTTGAGTGAGCAGTTCTTC CASSLGWGLSEQFF
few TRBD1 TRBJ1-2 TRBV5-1 TGCGCCAGCAGCTTGGCACAGGGGCTTGGGGGCTACACCTTC CASSLAQGLGGYTF
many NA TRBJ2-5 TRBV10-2 TGCGCCAGCAGTCGCGGCGCGAGGGAGACCCAGTACTTC CASSRGARETQYF
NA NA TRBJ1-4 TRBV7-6 TGTGCCAGCAGCTTAGGTGAACAGTATAATGAAAAACTGTTTTTT CASSLGEQYNEKLFF
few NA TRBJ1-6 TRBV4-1 TGCGCCAGCAGTCCCGGGCCAATTTCCCCACCCCTCCACTTT CASSPGPISPPLHF
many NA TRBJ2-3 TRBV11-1 TGTGCCAGCAGCTCGGCCCCCGGACTTCAAGGGGATACGCAGTATTTT CASSSAPGLQGDTQYF
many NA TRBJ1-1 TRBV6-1 TGTGCCAGCAGTGGACGGACAGCTAACACTGAAGCTTTCTTT CASSGRTANTEAFF
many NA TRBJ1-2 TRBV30 TGTGCCTGGAGCCCCCTCGGGCAGGGAGGTTATGGCTACACCTTC CAWSPLGQGGYGYTF
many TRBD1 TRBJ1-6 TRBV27 TGTGCCAGCAGGCCGACAGGGGGTTCCCATTCACCCCTCCACTTT CASRPTGGSHSPLHF
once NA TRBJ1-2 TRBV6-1 TGTGCCAGCAGCCGAACCGGGGTCCCTGTTACGACCTTC CASSRTGVPVTTF
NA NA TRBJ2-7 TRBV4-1 TGCGCCAGCAGCCAAGATCCCGGGACCTACGGCGGGGAGCAGTACTTC CASSQDPGTYGGEQYF
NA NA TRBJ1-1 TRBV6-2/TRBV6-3 TGTGCCAGCAGTTACTCATGGGGAAGTCCTGAAGCTTTCTTT CASSYSWGSPEAFF
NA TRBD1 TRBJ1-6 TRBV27 TGTGCCAGCAGTCTCGGACCCGGAACAGGGGATCTACCCCTCCACTTT CASSLGPGTGDLPLHF
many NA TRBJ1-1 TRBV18 TGTGCCAGCTCACCCCAGGGGTCGGACACTGAAGCTTTCTTT CASSPQGSDTEAFF
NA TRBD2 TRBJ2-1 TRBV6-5 TGTGCCAGCAGTTACAGGCTAGCGGGCTCGGTCCAGCAGTTCTTC CASSYRLAGSVQQFF
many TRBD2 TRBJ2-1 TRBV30 TGTGCCTGGAGTGTCCTAGCGGGGGGGGAGCAGTTCTTC CAWSVLAGGEQFF